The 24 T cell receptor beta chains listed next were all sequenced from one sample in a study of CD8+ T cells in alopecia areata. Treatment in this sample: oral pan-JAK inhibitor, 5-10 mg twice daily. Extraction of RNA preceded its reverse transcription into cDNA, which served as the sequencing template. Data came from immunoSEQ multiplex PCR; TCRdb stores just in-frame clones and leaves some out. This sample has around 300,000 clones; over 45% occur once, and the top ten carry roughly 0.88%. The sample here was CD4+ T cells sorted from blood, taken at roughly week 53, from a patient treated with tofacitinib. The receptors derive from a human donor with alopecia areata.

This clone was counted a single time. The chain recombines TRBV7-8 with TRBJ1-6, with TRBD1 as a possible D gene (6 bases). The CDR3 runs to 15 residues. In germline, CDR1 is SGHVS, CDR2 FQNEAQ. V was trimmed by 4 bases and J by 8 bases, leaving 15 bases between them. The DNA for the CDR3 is TGTGCCAGCAGCTCCGGGGGACATCCCCATTCACCCCTCCACTTT. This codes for CASSSGGHPHSPLHF.

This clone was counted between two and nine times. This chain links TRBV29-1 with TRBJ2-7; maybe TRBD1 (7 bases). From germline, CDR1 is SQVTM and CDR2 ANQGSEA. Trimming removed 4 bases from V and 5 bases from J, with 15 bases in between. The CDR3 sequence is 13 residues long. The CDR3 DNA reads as TGCAGCGTTGTGGAGCAGGGGGGAGACGAGCAGTACTTC. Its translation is CSVVEQGGDEQYF.

The DNA for the CDR3 is TGTGCCATCAGTGACGTAGTAGCGGGAGATACGCAGTATTTT. It codes for CAISDVVAGDTQYF. The chain recombines TRBV10-3 with TRBJ2-3; 7 bases agree with TRBD2. The V gene's germline CDR1 is ENHRY and CDR2 SYGVKD. V gave up 3 bases and J gave up 5 bases; unmatched junction bases: 5. The length of the CDR3 is 14 residues.

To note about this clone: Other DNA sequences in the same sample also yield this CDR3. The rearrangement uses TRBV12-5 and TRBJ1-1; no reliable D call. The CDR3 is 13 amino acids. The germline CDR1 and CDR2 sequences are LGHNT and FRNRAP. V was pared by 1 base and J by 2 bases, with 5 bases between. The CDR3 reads CASGLGANTEAFF. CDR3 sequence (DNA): TGTGCTAGTGGTTTGGGAGCAAACACTGAAGCTTTCTTT.

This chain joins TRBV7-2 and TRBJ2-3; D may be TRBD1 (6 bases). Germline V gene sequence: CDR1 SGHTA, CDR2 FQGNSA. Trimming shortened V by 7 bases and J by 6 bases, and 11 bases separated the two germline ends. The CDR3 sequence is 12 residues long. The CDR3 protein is CASTVRGDTQYF. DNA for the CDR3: TGTGCCAGCACCGTGAGGGGGGATACGCAGTATTTT.

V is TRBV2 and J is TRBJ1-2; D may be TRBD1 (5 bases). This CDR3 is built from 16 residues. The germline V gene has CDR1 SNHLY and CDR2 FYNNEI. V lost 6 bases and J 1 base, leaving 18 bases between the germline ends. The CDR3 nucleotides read TGTGCCAGCAGCGACAGCTTGGGGACGGGTAACTATGGCTACACCTTC. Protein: CASSDSLGTGNYGYTF. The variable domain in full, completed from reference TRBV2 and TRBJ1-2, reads EPEVTQTPSHQVTQMGQEVILRCVPISNHLYFYWYRQILGQKVEFLVSFYNNEISEKSEIFDDQFSVERPDGSNFTLKIRSTKLEDSAMYFCASSDSLGTGNYGYTFGSGTRLTVV.

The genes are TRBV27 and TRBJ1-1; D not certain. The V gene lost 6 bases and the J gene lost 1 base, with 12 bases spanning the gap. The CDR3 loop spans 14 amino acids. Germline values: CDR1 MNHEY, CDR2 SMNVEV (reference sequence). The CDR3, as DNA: TGTGCCAGCAGAGGATACAGACAGAACACTGAAGCTTTCTTT. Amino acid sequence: CASRGYRQNTEAFF.

The CDR3 DNA follows: TGTGCCAGCAGCGCAGGTACCGGGACAGGCGGGAATGAGCAGTTCTTC. This codes for CASSAGTGTGGNEQFF. The chain recombines TRBV13 with TRBJ2-1, with 8 bases matching TRBD1. Germline V CDR1 and CDR2: PRHDT, FYEKMQ (reference sequence). CDR3 length equals 16 residues. V was clipped by 5 bases and J by 7 bases; unmatched bases: 13.

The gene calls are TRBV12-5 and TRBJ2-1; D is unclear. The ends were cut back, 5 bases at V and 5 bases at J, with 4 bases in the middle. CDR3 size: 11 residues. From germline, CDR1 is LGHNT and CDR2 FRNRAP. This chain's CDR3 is CASGIDNEQFF. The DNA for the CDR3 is TGTGCTAGTGGTATCGACAATGAGCAGTTCTTC.

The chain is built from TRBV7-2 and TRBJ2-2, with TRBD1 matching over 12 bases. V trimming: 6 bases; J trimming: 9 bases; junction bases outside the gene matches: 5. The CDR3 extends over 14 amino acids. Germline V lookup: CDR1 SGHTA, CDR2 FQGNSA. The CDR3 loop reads CASRFGTGGRELFF. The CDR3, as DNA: TGTGCCAGCAGGTTCGGGACAGGGGGCCGGGAGCTGTTTTTT.

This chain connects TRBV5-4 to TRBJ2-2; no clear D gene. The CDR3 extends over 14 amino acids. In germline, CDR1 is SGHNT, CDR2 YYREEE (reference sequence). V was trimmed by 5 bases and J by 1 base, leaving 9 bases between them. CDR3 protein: CASSDRQNTGELFF. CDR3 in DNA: TGTGCCAGCAGTGACCGACAGAACACCGGGGAGCTGTTTTTT.

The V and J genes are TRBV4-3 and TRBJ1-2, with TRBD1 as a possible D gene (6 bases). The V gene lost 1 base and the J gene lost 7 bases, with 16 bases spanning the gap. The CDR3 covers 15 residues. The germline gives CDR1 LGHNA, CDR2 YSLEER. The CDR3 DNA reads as TGCGCCAGCAGCCAAGGGACTCGGGGGGCAATTGGCTACACCTTC. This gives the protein CASSQGTRGAIGYTF.

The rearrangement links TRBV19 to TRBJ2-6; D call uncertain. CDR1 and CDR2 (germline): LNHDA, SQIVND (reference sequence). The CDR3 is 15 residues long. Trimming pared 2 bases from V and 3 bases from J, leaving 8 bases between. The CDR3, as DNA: TGTGCCAGTAGTATATGGCCGGATGGGGCCAACGTCCTGACTTTC. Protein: CASSIWPDGANVLTF. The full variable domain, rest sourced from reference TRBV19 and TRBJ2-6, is DGGITQSPKYLFRKEGQNVTLSCEQNLNHDAMYWYRQDPGQGLRLIYYSQIVNDFQKGDIAEGYSVSREKKESFPLTVTSAQKNPTAFYLCASSIWPDGANVLTFGAGSRLTVL.

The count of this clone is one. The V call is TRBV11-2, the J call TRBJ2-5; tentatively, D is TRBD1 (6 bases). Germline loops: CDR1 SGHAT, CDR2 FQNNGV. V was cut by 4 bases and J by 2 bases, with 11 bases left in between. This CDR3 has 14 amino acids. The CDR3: CASSWDTVQETQYF. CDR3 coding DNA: TGTGCCAGCAGCTGGGACACAGTTCAAGAGACCCAGTACTTC.

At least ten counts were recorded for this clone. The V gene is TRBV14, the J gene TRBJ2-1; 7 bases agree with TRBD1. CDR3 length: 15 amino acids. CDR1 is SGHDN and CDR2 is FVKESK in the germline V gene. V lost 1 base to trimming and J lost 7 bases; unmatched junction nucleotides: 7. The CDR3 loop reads CASSQVPGGGNEQFF. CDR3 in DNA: TGTGCCAGCAGCCAAGTCCCAGGGGGTGGGAATGAGCAGTTCTTC.

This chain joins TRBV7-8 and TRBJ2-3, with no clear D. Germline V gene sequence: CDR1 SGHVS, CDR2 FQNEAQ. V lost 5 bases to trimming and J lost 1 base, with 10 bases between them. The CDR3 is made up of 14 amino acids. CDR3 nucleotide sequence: TGTGCCAGCAGCCCCTATGAGCGCACAGATACGCAGTATTTT. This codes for CASSPYERTDTQYF. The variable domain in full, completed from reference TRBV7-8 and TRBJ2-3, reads GAGVSQSPRYKVAKRGQDVALRCDPISGHVSLFWYQQALGQGPEFLTYFQNEAQLDKSGLPSDRFFAERPEGSVSTLKIQRTQQEDSAVYLCASSPYERTDTQYFGPGTRLTVL.

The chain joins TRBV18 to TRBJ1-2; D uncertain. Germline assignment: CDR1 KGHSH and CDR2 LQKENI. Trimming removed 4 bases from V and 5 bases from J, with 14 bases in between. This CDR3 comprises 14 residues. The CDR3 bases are TGTGCCAGCTCACTGGCCGGGGAAGAGTATGGCTACACCTTC. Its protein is CASSLAGEEYGYTF.

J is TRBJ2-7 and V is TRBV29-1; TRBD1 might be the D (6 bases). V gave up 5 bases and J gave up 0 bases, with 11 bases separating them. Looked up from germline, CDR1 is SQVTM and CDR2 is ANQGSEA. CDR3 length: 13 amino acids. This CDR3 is CSVIQGTSYEQYF. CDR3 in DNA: TGCAGCGTTATACAGGGTACCTCCTACGAGCAGTACTTC.

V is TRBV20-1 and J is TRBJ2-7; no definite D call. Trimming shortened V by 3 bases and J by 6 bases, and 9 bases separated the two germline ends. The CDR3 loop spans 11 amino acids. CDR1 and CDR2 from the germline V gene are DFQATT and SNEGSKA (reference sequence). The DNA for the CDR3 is TGCAGTGCTAGTCTCGTCGGCGAGCAGTACTTC. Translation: CSASLVGEQYF.

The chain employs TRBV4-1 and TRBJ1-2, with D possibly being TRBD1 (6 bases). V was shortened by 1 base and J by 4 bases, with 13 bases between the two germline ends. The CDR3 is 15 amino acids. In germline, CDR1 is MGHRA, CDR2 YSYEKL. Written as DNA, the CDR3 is TGCGCCAGCAGCCAAGTTGATGGACAGATCTATGGCTACACCTTC. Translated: CASSQVDGQIYGYTF.

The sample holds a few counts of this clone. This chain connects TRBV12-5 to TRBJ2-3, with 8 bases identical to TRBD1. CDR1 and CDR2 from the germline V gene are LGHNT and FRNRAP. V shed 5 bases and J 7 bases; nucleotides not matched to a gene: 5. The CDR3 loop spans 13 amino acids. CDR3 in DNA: TGTGCTAGTGGTCACACAGGGGGTAATACGCAGTATTTT. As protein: CASGHTGGNTQYF.

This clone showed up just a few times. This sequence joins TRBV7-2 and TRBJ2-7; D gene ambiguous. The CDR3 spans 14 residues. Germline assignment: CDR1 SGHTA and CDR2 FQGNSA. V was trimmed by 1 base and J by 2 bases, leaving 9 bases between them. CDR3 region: CASSLGLGTYEQYF. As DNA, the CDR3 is TGTGCCAGCAGCTTAGGACTCGGAACCTACGAGCAGTACTTC.

The CDR3 region has the DNA TGTGCCAGCAGCCAATTTCAGGGGGCCAATAATTCACCCCTCCACTTT. This translates into CASSQFQGANNSPLHF. The chain employs TRBV14 and TRBJ1-6, with 8 nucleotides matching TRBD1. Trimming cost V 2 bases and J 5 bases; bases outside gene matches: 5. Germline-derived CDR1 and CDR2 are SGHDN and FVKESK. The length of the CDR3 is 16 residues.

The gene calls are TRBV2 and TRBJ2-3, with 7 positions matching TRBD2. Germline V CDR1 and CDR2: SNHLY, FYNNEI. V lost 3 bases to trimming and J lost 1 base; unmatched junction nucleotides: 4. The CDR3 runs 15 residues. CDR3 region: CASSDRSGGTDTQYF. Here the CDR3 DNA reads TGTGCCAGCAGTGACAGGAGCGGGGGCACAGATACGCAGTATTTT.